The 10 T cell receptor beta chains in this list originate from one sample, sequenced in a study of T cells of healthy individuals. One entry per CDR3 protein, called by TCRdb with MiXCR from the 5' RACE reads. Here the sample spans over 95,000 distinct CDR3 sequences, 15% to 20% being singletons. These receptors originate from a human donor in good health.

Ten or more counts support this clonotype. This rearrangement joins TRBV23-1 to TRBJ1-1; D is unresolved. TRBV23-1 has ORF status, its function being uncertain. The CDR3 loop spans 13 amino acids. Between the trimmed V and J ends, which lost 4 bases and 6 bases, there was a span of 12 bases. The CDR3 spells CASSRKTVSEAFF. The CDR3 DNA reads as TGCGCCAGCAGTCGCAAGACCGTTTCTGAAGCTTTCTTT.

In its sample, this clonotype was seen a few times. This chain connects TRBV20-1 to TRBJ2-3; 12 bases map to TRBD2. The CDR3 contains 14 residues. CDR1 and CDR2 from the germline V gene are DFQATT and SNEGSKA (reference sequence). The V and J ends lost 5 bases and 5 bases, in that order; junction bases with no gene match: 5. The CDR3 is CSASSGGEGDTQYF. The CDR3 nucleotides are TGCAGTGCTTCTAGCGGGGGGGAGGGAGATACGCAGTATTTT.

There are many counts of this clonotype. The chain uses TRBV28 and TRBJ1-5; no clear D gene. Trimming took off 2 bases at V and 4 bases at J, with 12 bases between the two ends. CDR3 length equals 15 residues. From germline, CDR1 is MDHEN and CDR2 SYDVKM. The CDR3 spells CASSLMGSRNQPQHF. The DNA for the CDR3 is TGTGCCAGCAGTTTAATGGGTTCCCGAAATCAGCCCCAGCATTTT. Drawing the rest from reference TRBV28 and TRBJ1-5, the complete variable domain is DVKVTQSSRYLVKRTGEKVFLECVQDMDHENMFWYRQDPGLGLRLIYFSYDVKMKEKGDIPEGYSVSREKKERFSLILESASTNQTSMYLCASSLMGSRNQPQHFGDGTRLSIL.

The chain couples TRBV6-6 to TRBJ2-7, with TRBD1 as a possible D gene (7 bases). Germline V gene data show CDR1 as MNHNY and CDR2 as SVGAGI (reference sequence). V was cut by 6 bases and J by 5 bases, with 20 bases left in between. This CDR3 comprises 15 residues. The CDR3 DNA follows: TGTGCCAGCAGACCCCATGACAGGGAGGTCCACGAGCAGTACTTC. Translation gives CASRPHDREVHEQYF.

The genes are TRBV9 and TRBJ2-2, with D possibly being TRBD1 (5 bases). CDR1 is SGDLS and CDR2 is YYNGEE in the germline V gene. This CDR3 contains 13 residues. The V and J ends lost 2 bases and 8 bases respectively, with 10 bases between them. The CDR3 nucleotides read TGTGCCAGCAGCGTCCCCCGACAGGGGGAGCTGTTTTTT. This translates into CASSVPRQGELFF.

This clonotype was counted many times. This sequence joins TRBV10-3 and TRBJ2-3, with a possible D match to TRBD2 (6 bases). V shed 6 bases and J shed 1 base, with 14 bases lying between them. Germline CDR1 is ENHRY and CDR2 is SYGVKD. This CDR3 region has 15 residues. In DNA, the CDR3 is TGTGCCATCAGGGGGCGGCGGGAAGGCACAGATACGCAGTATTTT. As protein: CAIRGRREGTDTQYF.

CDR3: CASSLEGSLTQYF. CDR3 DNA: TGTGCCAGCAGCTTAGAAGGTTCGTTGACCCAGTACTTC. The chain links TRBV7-2 to TRBJ2-5; D is unresolved. This CDR3 is 13 amino acids long. Trimming removed 1 base at V and 7 bases at J, with 10 bases between. CDR1 and CDR2 (germline): SGHTA, FQGNSA.

This clonotype was seen repeatedly, ten times or more. The chain has TRBV20-1 and TRBJ1-2, with TRBD1 identical over 7 bases. Unmatched junction bases numbered 8, after V lost 2 bases and J lost 8 bases. This CDR3 contains 13 residues. The germline CDR1 and CDR2 sequences are DFQATT and SNEGSKA (reference sequence). CDR3 coding DNA: TGCAGTGCTAGAATGACAGGGCTGGAGGGCTACACCTTC. This codes for CSARMTGLEGYTF.

This clonotype was observed at least ten times. This chain links TRBV6-2 or TRBV6-3 with TRBJ2-5; D possibly corresponds to TRBD1 (6 bases). Trimming cost V 6 bases and J 5 bases, with 16 bases left between them. Looked up from germline, CDR1 is MNHEY and CDR2 is SVGEGT. The CDR3 sequence is 14 residues long. CDR3 amino acids: CASRPPQGGETQYF. The CDR3 nucleotides read TGTGCCAGCAGACCCCCACAGGGCGGGGAGACCCAGTACTTC.

Only a few counts were recorded for this clonotype. V gene TRBV6-5 combines with J gene TRBJ2-5; 9 nucleotides line up with TRBD1. The CDR3 length is 15 residues. Germline trimming cut 5 bases from V and 3 bases from J; bases unmatched to any gene: 7. Germline CDR1 MNHEY, CDR2 SVGAGI. The CDR3: CASSRGGTGKETQYF. In DNA form, the CDR3 reads TGTGCCAGCAGTCGAGGAGGGACAGGGAAAGAGACCCAGTACTTC.